This T cell receptor (beta chain) emerged from a study of T cells after yellow fever vaccination. TCRdb redid the calling of the 5' RACE reads with MiXCR, one entry per CDR3 protein. The sample lists 620,000 or so distinct CDR3 sequences, approximately 13% seen once, with 15% in the top ten. In its sample, this clonotype was seen a few times. Antigen: not known. Study conclusions and caveats: Most primary-vaccination clones recurred post-booster (approximately 96% CD4, 88% CD8).

CDR3 length: 18 residues. Germline CDR1 KGHDR, CDR2 SFDVKD. Trimming at V came to 0 bases and at J to 7 bases, leaving 9 bases not matched to a gene. The clonotype was recovered from a man aged 30 to 45 who received the YFV17D yellow fever vaccine. This sample comprised PBMCs, obtained on the day of the yellow fever booster vaccination. The chain is built from TRBV24-1 and TRBJ2-1; TRBD2 aligns across 12 bases. The CDR3 region is CATSDLRVGTSGPNEQFF. The CDR3, as DNA: TGTGCCACCAGTGATTTGCGGGTGGGGACTAGCGGGCCTAATGAGCAGTTCTTC.